The 5 T cell receptor beta chains listed next were all sequenced from one sample in a study of blood T cell repertoires in COVID-19. Measured with immunoSEQ multiplex PCR; TCRdb has only the in-frame clones, and not every one. The sample shows some 80,000 clones, 85% to 90% of them seen only once. Sequenced: peripheral blood. The source is a human donor in a cohort sampled during active COVID-19.

The V call is TRBV7-9, the J call TRBJ2-4; 15 nucleotides match TRBD2. The germline CDR1 and CDR2 sequences are SEHNR and FQNEAQ (reference sequence). Trimming removed 6 bases from V and 8 bases from J; junction bases left unmatched: 8. CDR3 size: 16 residues. Written as DNA, the CDR3 is TGTGCCAGCAGTCGTGGACTAGCGGGGGGGAACCACATTCAGTACTTC. Translated: CASSRGLAGGNHIQYF.

The chain joins TRBV11-2 to TRBJ2-7; maybe TRBD2 (6 bases). V gave up 1 base and J gave up 4 bases, with 17 bases separating them. The germline V gene encodes CDR1 SGHAT and CDR2 FQNNGV. This CDR3 comprises 16 residues. The CDR3 region has the DNA TGTGCCAGCAGCTTAGGCTCGGCAAGGGCGGGGTACGAGCAGTACTTC. Encoded protein: CASSLGSARAGYEQYF.

The V call is TRBV5-1, the J call TRBJ2-6; TRBD2 agrees at 7 bases. This CDR3 has 18 amino acids. Germline V gives CDR1 SGHRS, CDR2 YFSETQ. J lost 1 base, V lost 1 base, and 8 bases had no gene match. CDR3 DNA sequence: TGCGCCAGCAGCTTGACGCCACTAGCGCGATCTGGGGCCAACGTCCTGACTTTC. This sequence encodes CASSLTPLARSGANVLTF.

Turning to this clone: At one boundary the junction diverges from the germline segment, which might be a read error. The chain joins TRBV20-1 to TRBJ2-7, with D hard to call. The length of the CDR3 is 11 residues. CDR1 DFQATT and CDR2 SNEGSKA come from the germline V gene (reference sequence). The CDR3 is CSARDSYEQYF. CDR3 in DNA: TGCAGTGCAAGAGATAGCTACGAGCAGTACTTC.

The chain recombines TRBV9 with TRBJ1-1; no clear D gene. From germline, CDR1 is SGDLS and CDR2 YYNGEE. The CDR3 is 14 amino acids. V lost 0 bases, J lost 0 bases, and 6 bases lay in between. The CDR3 spells CASSVDQLNTEAFF. Written as DNA, the CDR3 is TGTGCCAGCAGCGTAGATCAGTTGAACACTGAAGCTTTCTTT.